This TCR beta chain was sequenced in a study of blood T cell repertoires in COVID-19. Study in general: Researchers got acute and convalescent COVID-19 samples from the United States, Italy and Spain. PBMCs, B-cell-depleted T cells, or T cells were the source of the cDNA or gDNA that made up the material.

In the original processing: From reference gene primer amplification, estimates of nucleated cell counts were derived. The protocol was immunoSEQ multiplex PCR, while the TCRdb copy is restricted to in-frame clones and leaves out a portion. Clone size and the V and J calls come from that table; the DNA yielded D and trimming. The table has about 190,000 clones, around 83% seen once; the top ten hold about 6.5%. This clone came up once. The CDR3 sequence is 18 residues long. V lost 2 bases and J 4 bases, leaving 24 bases between the germline ends. The germline CDR1 and CDR2 sequences are SGHRS and YFSETQ.

The chain uses TRBV5-1 and TRBJ1-1; no reliable D call. The specimen sequenced was peripheral blood. The receptor was derived from a woman aged 40 to 55 with acute or convalescent COVID-19. CDR3 amino acids: CASSFFAHAVGGSTEAFF. The DNA of the CDR3 is TGCGCCAGCAGCTTTTTCGCTCATGCGGTGGGTGGTAGCACTGAAGCTTTCTTT.